The rows below give T cell receptor beta chains drawn from one sample of a study of OX40 agonist ivuxolimab in advanced cancers. TCRdb's copy holds only in-frame clones and misses some; the assay was immunoSEQ multiplex PCR. The sample has 50,000 to 75,000 clones, approximately 86% seen once; the top ten hold roughly 0.5%. The specimen comprised CD4+ or CD8+ T cells sorted from blood, sampled in a trial of the OX40 agonist ivuxolimab. All receptors come from an adult with an advanced solid tumor such as melanoma, head and neck, liver or kidney cancer. Both conserved end residues are part of each CDR3. A D gene is named only where the DNA matches it firmly.

>13|TRBD2|TRBJ2-1|TRBV2
TGTGCCAGCACCTGGGGGGGGTTAAATGAGCAGTTCTTC
CASTWGGLNEQFF
>13|TRBD1|TRBJ1-5|TRBV2
TGTGCCAGCCTGGGACAGATAAATCAGCCCCAGCATTTT
CASLGQINQPQHF
>12|NA|TRBJ2-7|TRBV6-1
TGTGCCAGCAGTGAATTGGACTACGAGCAGTACTTC
CASSELDYEQYF
>14|TRBD1|TRBJ2-7|TRBV7-2
TGTGCCAGCAGCTCCCAGGGGGCGCGGGACGAGCAGTACTTC
CASSSQGARDEQYF
>13|NA|TRBJ1-5|TRBV6-6
TGTGCCAGCAGTTTCCAGGGGAATCAGCCCCAGCATTTT
CASSFQGNQPQHF
>14|TRBD1|TRBJ2-2|TRBV10-3
TGTGCCACCAGACAGGGAAGGGACACCGGGGAGCTGTTTTTT
CATRQGRDTGELFF
>17|TRBD1|TRBJ2-2|TRBV27
TGTGCCAGCAGTTTATCCCCTCGGACAGGGGCGGGCGGGGAGCTGTTTTTT
CASSLSPRTGAGGELFF
>15|NA|TRBJ2-7|TRBV5-5
TGTGCCAGCAGCTCTCAGACAGGTCTCTCCTACGAGCAGTACTTC
CASSSQTGLSYEQYF
>15|NA|TRBJ1-6|TRBV27
TGTGCCAGCAGTTTTCACCCGGTAGGAGGTTCACCCCTCCACTTT
CASSFHPVGGSPLHF
>13|NA|TRBJ1-6|TRBV19
TGTGCCAGTAGGGGGACCGTCAATTCACCCCTCCACTTT
CASRGTVNSPLHF
>14|TRBD1|TRBJ1-5|TRBV10-2
TGCGCCAGCAGTGAAGCAGGGGGGGGGCAGCCCCAGCATTTT
CASSEAGGGQPQHF